Included here is one T cell receptor (beta chain) sequence, with context. This may be a read error, as it is one base from a much larger clone. This sample was included in a study of blood T cells in healthy people across ages. CDR1 MDHEN and CDR2 SYDVKM come from the germline V gene. This CDR3 has 17 amino acids. A second PCR of 7 to 11 cycles used a sample-barcoded 5' primer and a J-beta primer mix. Each cDNA molecule was tagged by a template-switch adaptor with 12 random nucleotides. Each CDR3 protein is one row after TCRdb ran MiXCR on the 5' RACE reads. The sample includes approximately 810,000 distinct CDR3 sequences, under 35% of them seen just once.

The chain joins TRBV28 to TRBJ2-4; D uncertain. The J call may be faulty, since TRBJ2-7 better matches the DNA end. The clonotype originates from a woman aged 80 or over in good health. Sequenced material: blood. CDR3 sequence (DNA): TGTGCCAGCAGTTCCGCCCATTTGCAGGCGAAAAACTGCGAGCAGTACTTC. This sequence encodes CASSSAHLQAKNCEQYF.